The 16 T cell receptor beta chains listed next were all sequenced from one sample in a study of shared clonotypes between healthy human individuals. Profiled with immunoSEQ multiplex PCR; TCRdb holds only in-frame clones, not every one. The sample lists some 1.5 million clones; about 96% were seen once. The sequencing input was naive CD4+ T cells sorted from blood. The subset is: CD45RA+ positively selected. Receptors originate from a man under 40 in good health.

The chain has TRBV29-1 and TRBJ2-1; D remains ambiguous. The CDR3 sequence is 14 residues long. Germline-derived CDR1 and CDR2 are SQVTM and ANQGSEA. V was shortened by 7 bases and J by 0 bases, with 13 bases between the two germline ends. The CDR3 protein is CSEAAGNSYNEQFF. As DNA, the CDR3 is TGCAGCGAGGCAGCTGGTAACTCCTACAATGAGCAGTTCTTC.

V is TRBV7-8 and J is TRBJ2-3; 11 bases match TRBD1. The CDR3 has 17 amino acids. Germline CDR1 is SGHVS and CDR2 is FQNEAQ. V shed 4 bases and J 3 bases; nucleotides not matched to a gene: 9. The CDR3 region is CASSSWGQGERTDTQYF. The CDR3 nucleotides are TGTGCCAGCAGCTCATGGGGACAGGGGGAACGGACAGATACGCAGTATTTT.

The chain has TRBV9 and TRBJ2-2, with D uncertain. Per germline, CDR1 SGDLS and CDR2 YYNGEE. V lost 4 bases and J 3 bases, leaving 13 bases between the germline ends. This CDR3 comprises 15 residues. CDR3 sequence (DNA): TGTGCCAGCAGCCCCCGGTGGCGAGACACCGGGGAGCTGTTTTTT. As protein: CASSPRWRDTGELFF.

The V call is TRBV18, the J call TRBJ2-6, with TRBD2 matching 7 bases. In germline, CDR1 is KGHSH, CDR2 LQKENI. This CDR3 comprises 17 residues. Trimming removed 4 bases from V and 0 bases from J; junction bases left unmatched: 6. Written as DNA, the CDR3 is TGTGCCAGCTCACTCTCAACGGGGGGCTCTGGGGCCAACGTCCTGACTTTC. It yields the protein CASSLSTGGSGANVLTF.

The V call is TRBV4-3, the J call TRBJ2-3; 11 nucleotides line up with TRBD2. CDR1 and CDR2 from the germline V gene are LGHNA and YSLEER. The CDR3 has 17 amino acids. After removal of 2 bases from V and 4 bases from J, the junction contained 8 bases not matched to a gene. CDR3 residues: CASSQITSGSGADTQYF. The CDR3 DNA follows: TGCGCCAGCAGCCAAATCACTAGCGGGAGCGGGGCAGATACGCAGTATTTT.

This clone has only one observation. The genes are TRBV7-9 and TRBJ2-6, with TRBD1 identical over 7 bases. The germline gives CDR1 SEHNR, CDR2 FQNEAQ (reference sequence). V lost 4 bases to trimming and J lost 17 bases; unmatched junction nucleotides: 8. CDR3 length: 12 amino acids. The CDR3 spells CASSSGPGQLTF. CDR3 DNA sequence: TGTGCCAGCAGCTCGGGCCCGGGACAGTTGACTTTC.

J is TRBJ1-1 and V is TRBV11-2; D is unclear. The CDR3 extends over 12 amino acids. From germline, CDR1 is SGHAT and CDR2 FQNNGV. The V and J ends lost 6 bases and 0 bases respectively, with 5 bases between them. The CDR3 reads CASRTMNTEAFF. Here the CDR3 DNA reads TGTGCCAGCAGGACAATGAACACTGAAGCTTTCTTT.

Comments on this clone: Distinct nucleotide sequences in the sample also encode this CDR3. This rearrangement joins TRBV18 to TRBJ2-6; D gene ambiguous. The CDR3 consists of 13 residues. The germline V gene has CDR1 KGHSH and CDR2 LQKENI. V was pared by 3 bases and J by 4 bases, with 4 bases between. CDR3 loop: CASSPGGANVLTF. In nucleotides, the CDR3 is TGTGCCAGCTCACCCGGGGGGGCCAACGTCCTGACTTTC.

The chain uses TRBV5-1 and TRBJ2-5, with 11 bases lining up with TRBD2. The length of the CDR3 is 17 residues. Germline loops: CDR1 SGHRS, CDR2 YFSETQ. Unmatched junction bases numbered 10, after V lost 4 bases and J lost 2 bases. CDR3 in amino acids: CASSVEGLAVPQETQYF. Written as DNA, the CDR3 is TGCGCCAGCAGCGTGGAGGGACTAGCGGTGCCACAAGAGACCCAGTACTTC.

The chain carries TRBV5-6 and TRBJ2-7; D unresolved. Germline V gene data show CDR1 as SGHDT and CDR2 as YYEEEE. Trimming took off 4 bases at V and 3 bases at J, with 5 bases between the two ends. The CDR3 spans 11 residues. CDR3 sequence reads: CASSIDYEQYF. Written as DNA, the CDR3 is TGTGCCAGCAGCATTGACTACGAGCAGTACTTC. The full variable domain, in which reference TRBV5-6 and TRBJ2-7 provide the parts outside the CDR3, is DAGVTQSPTHLIKTRGQQVTLRCSPKSGHDTVSWYQQALGQGPQFIFQYYEEEERQRGNFPDRFSGHQFPNYSSELNVNALLLGDSALYLCASSIDYEQYFGPGTRLTVT.

The J gene is TRBJ2-3, the V gene TRBV7-6; the match to TRBD2 covers 7 bases. Germline lookup yields CDR1 SGHVS and CDR2 FNYEAQ. The junction had 6 bases not matched to a gene; V was cut back by 1 base and J by 2 bases. This CDR3 spans 16 amino acids. CDR3 region: CASSLGPAGPTDTQYF. The CDR3 coding sequence is TGTGCCAGCAGCTTAGGTCCAGCGGGGCCCACAGATACGCAGTATTTT.

The chain carries TRBV1 and TRBJ1-1. TRBV1 is a listed pseudogene. The CDR3 length is 17 residues. CDR3 bases: TGCACCAGCAGCCAAGATAATCGTGCAGGTCGGAGCACTGAAGCTTTCTTT. Translation gives CTSSQDNRAGRSTEAFF.

In this sample, this clone turned up once. The chain couples TRBV2 to TRBJ1-5; no definite D call. V was shortened by 7 bases and J by 4 bases, with 14 bases between the two germline ends. The germline V gene encodes CDR1 SNHLY and CDR2 FYNNEI. This CDR3 is 14 amino acids long. In DNA, the CDR3 is TGTGCCAGCACCCTGGACGGTTCGAATCAGCCCCAGCATTTT. Its translation: CASTLDGSNQPQHF. Full variable domain (rest looked up from reference TRBV2 and TRBJ1-5): EPEVTQTPSHQVTQMGQEVILRCVPISNHLYFYWYRQILGQKVEFLVSFYNNEISEKSEIFDDQFSVERPDGSNFTLKIRSTKLEDSAMYFCASTLDGSNQPQHFGDGTRLSIL.

This chain uses TRBV2 with TRBJ2-1, with D possibly being TRBD2 (6 bases). Per the germline V gene, CDR1 is SNHLY and CDR2 is FYNNEI. The CDR3 loop spans 15 amino acids. V was cut by 5 bases and J by 7 bases, with 18 bases left in between. Here the CDR3 DNA reads TGTGCCAGCAGTCGGGACTGGGGCTACGAAAATGAGCAGTTCTTC. Translation: CASSRDWGYENEQFF.

This clone appeared a single time. The chain is built from TRBV11-3 and TRBJ2-6; 11 nucleotides line up with TRBD1. In germline, CDR1 is SGHNT, CDR2 YENEEA. The CDR3 totals 17 residues. Germline trimming cut 5 bases from V and 2 bases from J; bases unmatched to any gene: 5. The DNA for the CDR3 is TGTGCCAGCAGCCGTGGACAGGGGGCGCCTGGGGCCAACGTCCTGACTTTC. It encodes CASSRGQGAPGANVLTF. Full variable domain (outside the CDR3, taken from reference TRBV11-3 and TRBJ2-6): EAGVVQSPRYKIIEKKQPVAFWCNPISGHNTLYWYLQNLGQGPELLIRYENEEAVDDSQLPKDRFSAERLKGVDSTLKIQPAELGDSAVYLCASSRGQGAPGANVLTFGAGSRLTVL.

As concerns this clone: This sample also contains other DNA sequences that code for the same CDR3. In DNA, the CDR3 is TGCGCCAGCAGCTTGGGGAAGGAGACCCAGTACTTC. Amino acid sequence: CASSLGKETQYF. J is TRBJ2-5 and V is TRBV5-1; no clear D gene. Germline V CDR1 and CDR2: SGHRS, YFSETQ. The V end lost 0 bases, the J end lost 5 bases, and 5 bases lay between the germline ends. The CDR3 contains 12 residues.